Below, 4 T cell receptor beta chains from the same sample are listed, as sequenced in a study of shared clonotypes between healthy human individuals. Assay: immunoSEQ multiplex PCR; the TCRdb copy retains only in-frame clones and omits some. The profile shows 2.5 million or so clones, approximately 90% of them singletons. The sequenced sample was naive CD4+ T cells sorted from blood. Indicated subset: CD45RA+ positively selected. The receptors were sampled from a man aged 18 to 35 in good health.

In its sample, this clone was seen once. The gene calls are TRBV10-1 and TRBJ2-7; 9 bases line up with TRBD1. CDR3 size: 14 residues. CDR1 and CDR2 (germline): WNHNN, SYGVQD (reference sequence). The ends lost 0 bases at V and 6 bases at J; junction bases unmatched: 3. The CDR3 DNA follows: TGCGCCAGCAGTGAGTCGCAGGACAGGGGCGAGCAGTACTTC. This codes for CASSESQDRGEQYF.

The CDR3 DNA is TGTGCCAGCAGCCTTACCGGGGGGGCCAATCAGCCCCAGCATTTT. Protein sequence: CASSLTGGANQPQHF. This chain links TRBV11-1 with TRBJ1-5, with a weak D call TRBD1 (6 bases). The CDR3 sequence is 15 residues long. The ends were cut back, 5 bases at V and 3 bases at J, with 14 bases in the middle. Germline CDR1 and CDR2: SGHAT and FQDESV (reference sequence). Combining the CDR3 with reference TRBV11-1 and TRBJ1-5 gives the whole variable domain EAEVAQSPRYKITEKSQAVAFWCDPISGHATLYWYRQILGQGPELLVQFQDESVVDDSQLPKDRFSAERLKGVDSTLKIQPAELGDSAMYLCASSLTGGANQPQHFGDGTRLSIL.

This chain joins TRBV20-1 and TRBJ2-3; no firm D call. The CDR3 loop spans 11 amino acids. The V and J ends lost 1 base and 10 bases respectively, with 9 bases between them. CDR1 DFQATT and CDR2 SNEGSKA come from the germline V gene (reference sequence). CDR3 residues: CSARVALSQYF. The CDR3 nucleotides read TGCAGTGCTAGAGTTGCCCTTTCGCAGTATTTT.

Of note for this clone: The same CDR3 arises from other DNA sequences in this sample as well. The chain couples TRBV7-9 to TRBJ2-6; D gene uncertain. Germline CDR1 is SEHNR and CDR2 is FQNEAQ (reference sequence). The germline V and J ends were trimmed by 1 base and 0 bases, with 7 bases remaining between them. This CDR3 has 16 amino acids. CDR3 region: CASSLGLSSGANVLTF. The DNA of the CDR3 is TGTGCCAGCAGCTTAGGTCTCAGCTCTGGGGCCAACGTCCTGACTTTC.